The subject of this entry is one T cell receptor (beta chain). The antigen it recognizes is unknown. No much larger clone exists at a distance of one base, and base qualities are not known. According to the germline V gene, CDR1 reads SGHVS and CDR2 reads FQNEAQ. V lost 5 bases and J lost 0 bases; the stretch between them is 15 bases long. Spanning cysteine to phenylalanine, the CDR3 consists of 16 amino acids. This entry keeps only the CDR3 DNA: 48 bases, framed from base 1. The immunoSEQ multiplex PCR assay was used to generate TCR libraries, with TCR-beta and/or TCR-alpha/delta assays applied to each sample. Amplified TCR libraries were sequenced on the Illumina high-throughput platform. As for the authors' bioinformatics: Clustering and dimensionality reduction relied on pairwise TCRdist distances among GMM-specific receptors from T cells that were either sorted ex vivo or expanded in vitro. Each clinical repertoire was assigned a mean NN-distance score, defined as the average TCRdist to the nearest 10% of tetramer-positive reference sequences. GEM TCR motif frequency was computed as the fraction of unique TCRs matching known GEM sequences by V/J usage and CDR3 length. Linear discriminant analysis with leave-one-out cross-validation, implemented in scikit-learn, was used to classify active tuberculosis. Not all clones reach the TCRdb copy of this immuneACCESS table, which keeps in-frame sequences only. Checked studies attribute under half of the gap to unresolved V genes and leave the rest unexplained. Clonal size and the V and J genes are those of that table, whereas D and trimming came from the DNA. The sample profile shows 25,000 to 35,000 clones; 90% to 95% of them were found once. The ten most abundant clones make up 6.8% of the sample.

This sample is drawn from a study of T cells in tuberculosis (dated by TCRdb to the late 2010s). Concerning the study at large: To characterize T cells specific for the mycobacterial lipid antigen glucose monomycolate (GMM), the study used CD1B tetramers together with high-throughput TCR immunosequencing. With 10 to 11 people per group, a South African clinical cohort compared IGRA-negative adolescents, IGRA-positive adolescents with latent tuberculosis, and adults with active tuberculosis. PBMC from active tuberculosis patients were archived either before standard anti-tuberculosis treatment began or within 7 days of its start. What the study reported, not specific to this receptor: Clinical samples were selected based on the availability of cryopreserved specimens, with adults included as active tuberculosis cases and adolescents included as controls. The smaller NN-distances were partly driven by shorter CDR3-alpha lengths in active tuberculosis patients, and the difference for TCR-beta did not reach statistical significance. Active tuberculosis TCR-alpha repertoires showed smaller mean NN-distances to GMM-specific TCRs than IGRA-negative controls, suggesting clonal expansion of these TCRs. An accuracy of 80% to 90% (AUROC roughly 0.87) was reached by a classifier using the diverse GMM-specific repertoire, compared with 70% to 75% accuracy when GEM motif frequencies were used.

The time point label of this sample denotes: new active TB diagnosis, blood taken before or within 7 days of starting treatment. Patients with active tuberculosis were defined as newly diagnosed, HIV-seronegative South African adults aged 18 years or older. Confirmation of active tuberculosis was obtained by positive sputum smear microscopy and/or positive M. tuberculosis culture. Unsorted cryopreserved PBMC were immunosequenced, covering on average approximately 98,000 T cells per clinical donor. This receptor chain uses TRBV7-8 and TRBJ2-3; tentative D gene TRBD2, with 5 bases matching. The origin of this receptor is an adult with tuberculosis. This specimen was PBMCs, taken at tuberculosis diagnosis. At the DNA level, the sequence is TGTGCCAGCAGCCCCTCCGACTACCCTAGCACAGATACGCAGTATTTT. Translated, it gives CASSPSDYPSTDTQYF.